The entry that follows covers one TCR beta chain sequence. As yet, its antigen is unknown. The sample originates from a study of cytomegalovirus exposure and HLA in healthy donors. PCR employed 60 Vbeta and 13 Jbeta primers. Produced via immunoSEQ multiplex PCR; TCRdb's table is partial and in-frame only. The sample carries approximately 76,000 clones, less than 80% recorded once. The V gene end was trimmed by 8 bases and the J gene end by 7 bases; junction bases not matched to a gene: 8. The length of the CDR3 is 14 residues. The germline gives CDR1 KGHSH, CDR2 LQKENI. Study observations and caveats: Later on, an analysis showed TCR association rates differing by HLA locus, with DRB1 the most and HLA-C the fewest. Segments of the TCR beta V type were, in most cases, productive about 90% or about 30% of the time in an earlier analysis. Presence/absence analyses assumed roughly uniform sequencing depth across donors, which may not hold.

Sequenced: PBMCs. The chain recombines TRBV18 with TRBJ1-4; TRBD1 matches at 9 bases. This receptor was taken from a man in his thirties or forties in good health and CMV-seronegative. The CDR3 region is CASLQGTGTEKLFF. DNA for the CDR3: TGTGCCAGCCTACAAGGGACAGGGACTGAAAAACTGTTTTTT. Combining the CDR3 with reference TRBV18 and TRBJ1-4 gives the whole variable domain NAGVMQNPRHLVRRRGQEARLRCSPMKGHSHVYWYRQLPEEGLKFMVYLQKENIIDESGMPKERFSAEFPKEGPSILRIQQVVRGDSAAYFCASLQGTGTEKLFFGSGTQLSVL.